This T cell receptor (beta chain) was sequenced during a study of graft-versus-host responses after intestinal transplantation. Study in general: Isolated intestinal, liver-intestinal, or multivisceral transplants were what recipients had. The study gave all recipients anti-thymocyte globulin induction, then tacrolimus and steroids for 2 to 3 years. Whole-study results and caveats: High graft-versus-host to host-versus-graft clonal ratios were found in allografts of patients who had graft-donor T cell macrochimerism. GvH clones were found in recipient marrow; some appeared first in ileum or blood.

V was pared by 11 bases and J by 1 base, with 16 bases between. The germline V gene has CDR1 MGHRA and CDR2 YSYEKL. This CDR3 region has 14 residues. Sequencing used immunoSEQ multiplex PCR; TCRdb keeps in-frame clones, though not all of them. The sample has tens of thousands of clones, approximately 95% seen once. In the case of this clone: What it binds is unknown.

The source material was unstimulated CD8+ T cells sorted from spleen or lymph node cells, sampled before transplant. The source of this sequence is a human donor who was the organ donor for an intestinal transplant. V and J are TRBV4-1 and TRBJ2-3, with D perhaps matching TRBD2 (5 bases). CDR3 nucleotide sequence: TGCGCCGCCGGCCGCGGCGGGCGCACAGATACGCAGTATTTT. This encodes CAAGRGGRTDTQYF.